The rows below give T cell receptor beta chains drawn from one sample of a study of CD8 T cells in Susac syndrome. TCRdb redid the calling of the immunoSEQ multiplex PCR reads with MiXCR, one entry per CDR3 protein. The sample lists more than 200,000 distinct CDR3 sequences, about 95% occurring once. Sequencing used CD4+ T cells from PBMCs. The receptors here all came from a human donor with Susac syndrome. Each CDR3 is given with its conserved first and last residue. The D gene is left open where the match is weak. The size of a clone is reported for some rows only, either as once, few or many, or as a class for expanded clones.

d_call,v_call,j_call,clone_size,cdr3_aa,cdr3_nt
-,TRBV3-1,TRBJ2-7,-,CASSHSSGALTYEQYF,TGTGCCAGCAGCCATTCGTCAGGGGCTTTAACCTACGAGCAGTACTTC
-,TRBV25-1,TRBJ2-4,-,CASIDPGSAIQYF,TGTGCCAGCATCGACCCGGGGAGCGCCATTCAGTACTTC
-,TRBV20-1,TRBJ2-3,-,CSAKVDEDTQYF,TGCAGTGCTAAGGTGGACGAGGATACGCAGTATTTT
TRBD1,TRBV30,TRBJ1-5,-,CAWTTGVLSSGQPQHF,TGTGCCTGGACTACAGGGGTGTTATCTAGTGGTCAGCCCCAGCATTTT
-,TRBV7-9,TRBJ1-1,-,CASSVSYGTEAFF,TGTGCCAGCAGCGTTTCGTACGGCACTGAAGCTTTCTTT
TRBD1,TRBV5-8,TRBJ2-2,-,CASSSLGQSARPGEPFF,TGTGCCAGCAGCTCACTGGGACAGTCGGCGCGGCCCGGGGAGCCGTTTTTT
-,TRBV7-9,TRBJ1-3,-,CASRKIYGNTIYF,TGTGCCAGCAGGAAAATTTATGGAAACACCATATATTTT
-,TRBV5-1,TRBJ2-3,-,CASSTSPAASTDTQYF,TGCGCCAGCAGTACCTCGCCCGCAGCTAGCACAGATACGCAGTATTTT
-,TRBV4-3,TRBJ1-5,-,CASSLTSGGGQPQHF,TGCGCCAGCAGCCTAACCTCGGGGGGAGGTCAGCCCCAGCATTTT
TRBD1,TRBV29-1,TRBJ2-3,once,CSVAYDRGSDTQYF,TGCAGCGTTGCCTATGACAGGGGTAGTGATACGCAGTATTTT